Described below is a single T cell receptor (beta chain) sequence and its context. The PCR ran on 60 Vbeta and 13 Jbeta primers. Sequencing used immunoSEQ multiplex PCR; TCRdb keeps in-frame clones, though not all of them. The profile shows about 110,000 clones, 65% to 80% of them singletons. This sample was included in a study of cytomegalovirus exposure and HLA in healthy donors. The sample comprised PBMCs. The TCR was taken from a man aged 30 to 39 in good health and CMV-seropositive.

CDR3 loop: CASSPRPGLADTDTQYF. The DNA for the CDR3 is TGCGCCAGCAGCCCCCGTCCGGGACTAGCGGACACAGATACGCAGTATTTT. The V and J genes are TRBV5-1 and TRBJ2-3; 11 bases fit TRBD2. The CDR3 is made up of 17 amino acids. The germline CDR1 and CDR2 sequences are SGHRS and YFSETQ. The V segment lost 4 bases and the J segment 2 bases; nucleotides outside the gene matches: 9.